These T cell receptor beta chains were read from a single sample in a study of neurological immune-mediated disorders. MiXCR was run by TCRdb on the 5' RACE reads, yielding one entry per CDR3 protein. The data contain 25,000 to 30,000 distinct CDR3 sequences, 9% to 15% of them singletons. The material sequenced was PBMCs. These receptors were obtained from a man aged 55 to 70 in good health. Each CDR3 is given with its conserved first and last residue. D genes are given only for firm matches. Clone size is shown for a subset of rows, as once, few, many or a class of expanded clone.

V gene: TRBV12-3/TRBV12-4
D gene: -
CDR3 length: 13
clone size: many
J gene: TRBJ2-4
CDR3 DNA: TGTGCCAGCAGTTTAACGGTGGTTGGCATTCAGTACTTC
CDR3 protein: CASSLTVVGIQYF

V gene: TRBV14
D gene: TRBD1
CDR3 length: 15
clone size: -
J gene: TRBJ2-7
CDR3 DNA: TGTGCCAGCAGCCAATGGACAGGGGGCTGGTACGAGCAGTATTTC
CDR3 protein: CASSQWTGGWYEQYF

V gene: TRBV24-1
D gene: -
CDR3 length: 13
clone size: many
J gene: TRBJ2-1
CDR3 DNA: TGTGCCACCAGCCCCAGGGGACTTGGTGAGCAGTTCTTC
CDR3 protein: CATSPRGLGEQFF

V gene: TRBV20-1
D gene: TRBD1
CDR3 length: 15
clone size: many
J gene: TRBJ1-2
CDR3 DNA: TGCAGTGCACGTCGACAGGGGCAACTTGATAAAGGCTACACCTTC
CDR3 protein: CSARRQGQLDKGYTF

V gene: TRBV7-3
D gene: TRBD2
CDR3 length: 15
clone size: many
J gene: TRBJ2-1
CDR3 DNA: TGTGCCAGCAGCTTCGGGACTAACCCTAACAATGAGCAGTTCTTC
CDR3 protein: CASSFGTNPNNEQFF

V gene: TRBV28
D gene: -
CDR3 length: 13
clone size: many
J gene: TRBJ2-3
CDR3 DNA: TGTGCCAGCACACCTAGGTTGTTGGATACGCAGTATTTT
CDR3 protein: CASTPRLLDTQYF

V gene: TRBV2
D gene: TRBD1
CDR3 length: 13
clone size: many
J gene: TRBJ2-1
CDR3 DNA: TGTGCCAGACAGGACAGGGCGGGCAATGAGCAGTTCTTC
CDR3 protein: CARQDRAGNEQFF

V gene: TRBV14
D gene: -
CDR3 length: 16
clone size: many
J gene: TRBJ1-3
CDR3 DNA: TGTGCCAGCAGCCCCGTCGGTAGAGCTTTCGGGAACACCATATATTTT
CDR3 protein: CASSPVGRAFGNTIYF

V gene: TRBV29-1
D gene: -
CDR3 length: 13
clone size: many
J gene: TRBJ1-1
CDR3 DNA: TGCAGCGGGTACCAGGGAAGGAACACTGAAGCTTTCTTT
CDR3 protein: CSGYQGRNTEAFF

V gene: TRBV27
D gene: TRBD1
CDR3 length: 15
clone size: many
J gene: TRBJ2-1
CDR3 DNA: TGTGCCAGCAGTTTAGGGACAGCCTATTTTAATGAGCAGTTCTTC
CDR3 protein: CASSLGTAYFNEQFF

V gene: TRBV7-3
D gene: -
CDR3 length: 15
clone size: many
J gene: TRBJ2-3
CDR3 DNA: TGTGCCAGCAGCTTATCGGGGACCCGCACAGATACGCAGTATTTT
CDR3 protein: CASSLSGTRTDTQYF

V gene: TRBV10-1
D gene: TRBD1
CDR3 length: 18
clone size: many
J gene: TRBJ2-7
CDR3 DNA: TGCGCCAGCAGTGAGTCAGGATCCGGGACAGCCGTTGGCGACGAGCAGTACTTC
CDR3 protein: CASSESGSGTAVGDEQYF

V gene: TRBV6-2/TRBV6-3
D gene: TRBD1
CDR3 length: 15
clone size: few
J gene: TRBJ2-7
CDR3 DNA: TGTGCCAGCAGTCTGAGCGCCGGGACAGCTGGCGAGCAGTACTTC
CDR3 protein: CASSLSAGTAGEQYF

V gene: TRBV11-3
D gene: -
CDR3 length: 15
clone size: many
J gene: TRBJ1-4
CDR3 DNA: TGTGCCAGCAGCTTACGTTCCTGGAATGAAGAAAAACTGTTTTTT
CDR3 protein: CASSLRSWNEEKLFF

V gene: TRBV7-3
D gene: -
CDR3 length: 12
clone size: many
J gene: TRBJ2-1
CDR3 DNA: TGTGCCAGCAGCTTCGAGCTTGGGGAGCAGTTCTTC
CDR3 protein: CASSFELGEQFF

V gene: TRBV9
D gene: TRBD1
CDR3 length: 15
clone size: many
J gene: TRBJ1-2
CDR3 DNA: TGTGCCAGCAGCAAGACCGGGACAGGCTTCTATGGCTACACCTTC
CDR3 protein: CASSKTGTGFYGYTF

V gene: TRBV25-1
D gene: -
CDR3 length: 14
clone size: -
J gene: TRBJ2-5
CDR3 DNA: TGTTCCAGCAGTGAATTTGCGCAGCAAGAGACCCAGTACTTC
CDR3 protein: CSSSEFAQQETQYF

V gene: TRBV20-1
D gene: -
CDR3 length: 14
clone size: few
J gene: TRBJ2-7
CDR3 DNA: TGCAGTGCTAGAGAGGTGTGGGGTATCTACGAGCAGTACTTC
CDR3 protein: CSAREVWGIYEQYF

V gene: TRBV7-9
D gene: TRBD2
CDR3 length: 15
clone size: medium-sized
J gene: TRBJ2-3
CDR3 DNA: TGTGCCAGCAACCCAGGGAGGGCCCGGACAGATACGCAGTATTTT
CDR3 protein: CASNPGRARTDTQYF

V gene: TRBV5-1
D gene: -
CDR3 length: 15
clone size: many
J gene: TRBJ2-1
CDR3 DNA: TGCGCCAGCAGCTTGGGAGCTAGTTCCTACAATGAGCAGTTCTTC
CDR3 protein: CASSLGASSYNEQFF

V gene: TRBV7-7
D gene: -
CDR3 length: 13
clone size: -
J gene: TRBJ2-1
CDR3 DNA: TGTGCTAGCATCTCAGACAGGTGGAATGAGCAGTTCTTC
CDR3 protein: CASISDRWNEQFF

V gene: TRBV20-1
D gene: TRBD2
CDR3 length: 15
clone size: many
J gene: TRBJ2-7
CDR3 DNA: TGCAGTGCTAGAGGCTGGACTAGCGGGGCTCGGGAGCAGTACTTC
CDR3 protein: CSARGWTSGAREQYF

V gene: TRBV6-5
D gene: -
CDR3 length: 15
clone size: many
J gene: TRBJ2-7
CDR3 DNA: TGTGCCAGCAGTTTAGACTCCTCCGGGGTTGGCGAGCAGTACTTC
CDR3 protein: CASSLDSSGVGEQYF

V gene: TRBV20-1
D gene: TRBD2
CDR3 length: 15
clone size: few
J gene: TRBJ2-3
CDR3 DNA: TGCAGTGCCGCACGAATAGCGGGGAACACAGATACGCAGTATTTT
CDR3 protein: CSAARIAGNTDTQYF

V gene: TRBV12-3/TRBV12-4
D gene: -
CDR3 length: 11
clone size: many
J gene: TRBJ1-4
CDR3 DNA: TGTGCCAGCAGTCGGGGAGAAAAACTGTTTTTT
CDR3 protein: CASSRGEKLFF

V gene: TRBV11-2
D gene: -
CDR3 length: 14
clone size: many
J gene: TRBJ1-2
CDR3 DNA: TGTGCCAGCAGTTCATTGCAGGGTAACTATGGCTACACCTTC
CDR3 protein: CASSSLQGNYGYTF

V gene: TRBV10-2
D gene: TRBD2
CDR3 length: 14
clone size: -
J gene: TRBJ2-2
CDR3 DNA: TGCGCCAGCAGACTAGCGGGAGAGACCGGGGAGCTGTTTTTT
CDR3 protein: CASRLAGETGELFF

V gene: TRBV9
D gene: -
CDR3 length: 16
clone size: many
J gene: TRBJ2-2
CDR3 DNA: TGTGCCAGCAGCGTAGGGGTGGGGGCGGAGACCGGGGAGCTGTTTTTT
CDR3 protein: CASSVGVGAETGELFF

V gene: TRBV20-1
D gene: -
CDR3 length: 13
clone size: many
J gene: TRBJ1-5
CDR3 DNA: TGCAGTGCTAGAAACAGTTACAATCAGCCCCAGCATTTT
CDR3 protein: CSARNSYNQPQHF

V gene: TRBV5-1
D gene: -
CDR3 length: 13
clone size: many
J gene: TRBJ1-1
CDR3 DNA: TGCGCCAGCAGCTTGAAAGGAGGGGAGCAAGCTTTCTTT
CDR3 protein: CASSLKGGEQAFF

V gene: TRBV5-1
D gene: -
CDR3 length: 15
clone size: many
J gene: TRBJ2-3
CDR3 DNA: TGCGCCAGCAGCCTAACAGGGTCGGCAGTAGATACGCAGTATTTT
CDR3 protein: CASSLTGSAVDTQYF

V gene: TRBV12-3/TRBV12-4
D gene: -
CDR3 length: 14
clone size: -
J gene: TRBJ1-6
CDR3 DNA: TGTGCCAGCAGTTTACGAGAAGCGGCAACATCCCTCCACTTC
CDR3 protein: CASSLREAATSLHF

V gene: TRBV20-1
D gene: -
CDR3 length: 12
clone size: -
J gene: TRBJ2-7
CDR3 DNA: TGCAGTGCCGAGACAGGTTCCTACGAGCAATACTTC
CDR3 protein: CSAETGSYEQYF

V gene: TRBV7-2
D gene: TRBD1
CDR3 length: 15
clone size: many
J gene: TRBJ1-1
CDR3 DNA: TGTGCCAGCAGCTTAGGGGGGACAGTGAACACTGAAGCTTTCTTT
CDR3 protein: CASSLGGTVNTEAFF

V gene: TRBV20-1
D gene: -
CDR3 length: 15
clone size: many
J gene: TRBJ1-4
CDR3 DNA: TGCAGTGCTAGAGATTTCCAGACAACTAATGAAAAACTGTTTTTT
CDR3 protein: CSARDFQTTNEKLFF

V gene: TRBV7-2
D gene: TRBD2
CDR3 length: 15
clone size: -
J gene: TRBJ2-1
CDR3 DNA: TGTGCCAGCAGCTCCAGGACTAGCTCCTACAATGAGCAGTTCTTC
CDR3 protein: CASSSRTSSYNEQFF

V gene: TRBV12-3/TRBV12-4
D gene: -
CDR3 length: 14
clone size: many
J gene: TRBJ2-7
CDR3 DNA: TGTGCCAGCAGTTCGCCAGGTAATCCCTACGAGCAGTACTTC
CDR3 protein: CASSSPGNPYEQYF